One TCR beta chain is described in this entry. What it binds is not known. One entry per CDR3 protein, called by TCRdb with MiXCR from the 5' RACE reads. The table shows 60,000 to 65,000 distinct CDR3 sequences, with 8.4% occurring only once. This sample stems from a study of spatial heterogeneity in lung cancer. CDR3 length equals 16 residues. Trimming took 10 bases from V and 3 from J, leaving 22 bases between them. Germline V gene data show CDR1 as MDHEN and CDR2 as SYDVKM. Notes on the study in general: Compared with follow-up, resection was when ubiquitous expanded tumor TCRs appeared in blood more.

As to time point: sample taken at primary tumor resection. TCRs were sequenced from unsorted whole RNA of tumor, nontumor lung or PBMC. The clonotype was recovered from a female donor with early-stage non-small cell lung cancer. This sequence joins TRBV28 and TRBJ1-5; D may be TRBD1 (6 bases). Specimen: PBMCs, collected at surgery. The CDR3 region has the DNA TGTGCCACCGCCGGGGGGGGCAATTCCCCCAATCAGCCCCAGCATTTT. Protein: CATAGGGNSPNQPQHF.